These 28 T cell receptor beta chains originate from one sample sequenced in a study of CD4 and CD8 cells across lung adenocarcinoma regions. A single record per CDR3 protein comes from TCRdb applying MiXCR to the PCR reads. The sample holds more than 9,000 distinct CDR3 sequences; 40% to 50% are singletons and the top ten take about 27%. The specimen sequenced was CD8+ T cells from the margin of a lung tumor. The source of these receptors is a female donor with lung adenocarcinoma. The CD4 and CD8 labels of this study may be unreliable.

Many counts were recorded for this clonotype. The chain has TRBV6-1 and TRBJ2-2; D could derive from TRBD1 or TRBD2 (5 bases each). The CDR3 runs 16 residues. V dropped 5 bases and J dropped 0 bases, with 13 bases sitting between them. Looked up from germline, CDR1 is MNHNS and CDR2 is SASEGT. In DNA, the CDR3 is TGTGCCAGCAGTAGGGACGCCTCCGCGAACACCGGGGAGCTGTTTTTT. Its translation: CASSRDASANTGELFF.

The chain carries TRBV14 and TRBJ2-5; possible D gene TRBD1, 6 bases. The J call may be in error: the DNA end matches TRBJ2-7 better. Germline CDR1 and CDR2: SGHDN and FVKESK. CDR3 length: 14 amino acids. The CDR3 reads CASSRNRVSYEQYF. For the CDR3, the DNA is TGTGCCAGCAGCCGGAACAGGGTGAGCTACGAGCAGTACTTC.

V usage is TRBV28 and J usage is TRBJ2-3, with unresolved D. The CDR3 loop spans 13 amino acids. V was shortened by 6 bases and J by 1 base, with 8 bases between the two germline ends. Germline V gives CDR1 MDHEN, CDR2 SYDVKM. In DNA, the CDR3 is TGTGCCAGCAGAATACCCGGCACAGATACGCAGTATTTT. Amino acid sequence: CASRIPGTDTQYF.

This clonotype appeared once. V gene TRBV6-1 combines with J gene TRBJ2-3; 10 positions agree with TRBD2. CDR1 is MNHNS, CDR2 SASEGT, per germline. This CDR3 has 15 residues. The junction had 4 bases not matched to a gene; V was cut back by 6 bases and J by 1 base. The DNA of the CDR3 is TGTGCCAGCAGGGCTAGCGGGAGCCGCACAGATACGCAGTATTTT. Its translation: CASRASGSRTDTQYF.

This rearrangement joins TRBV6-4 to TRBJ2-4, with 8 nucleotides matching TRBD2. Germline V gene lookup returns CDR1 MRHNA and CDR2 SNTAGT. The CDR3 has 16 amino acids. The CDR3 sequence is CLSSDGGGGGTNTQYF. The CDR3 DNA reads TGTCTCAGCAGTGACGGGGGGGGGGGTGGCACAAATACGCAGTACTTC.

The chain joins TRBV3-1 to TRBJ2-2, with D tentatively TRBD2 (5 bases). The V and J ends lost 4 bases and 5 bases respectively, with 17 bases between them. The germline V gene encodes CDR1 LGHDT and CDR2 YNNKEL (reference sequence). CDR3 size: 16 residues. Written as DNA, the CDR3 is TGTGCCAGCAGCCGGAGCGGTGCTCTGGGAACCGGGGAGCTGTTTTTT. It codes for CASSRSGALGTGELFF.

A note on this clonotype: An end of the junction does not agree with germline; a read error may underlie this. The gene calls are TRBV6-1 and TRBJ2-3; D gene unclear. Germline-derived CDR1 and CDR2 are MNHNS and SASEGT. CDR3 size: 15 residues. The chain's CDR3 is CASSPGGRDPDTQYF. The CDR3 nucleotides are TGTGCCAGCAGTCCGGGCGGCCGTGACCCAGATACGCAGTACTTT.

This clonotype was seen at least ten times. This chain uses TRBV12-3 or TRBV12-4 with TRBJ2-5; TRBD1 agrees at 8 bases. V dropped 3 bases and J dropped 7; count of bases not matched to a gene: 4. CDR3 length: 13 residues. The CDR3 loop is CASSFGQGATQYF. The DNA of the CDR3 is TGTGCCAGCAGTTTCGGACAGGGTGCGACCCAGTACTTC.

About this clonotype itself: This may come from a read error, since a much larger clone is one base off. The genes are TRBV12-3 or TRBV12-4 and TRBJ2-5, with D possibly being TRBD2 (5 bases). The V end was cut by 1 base, the J end by 11 bases, with 14 bases between. The CDR3 loop spans 13 amino acids. CDR3 DNA sequence: TGTGCCAGCAGTTTAGGGACTCGCAATGAGCAGTACTTC. Protein sequence: CASSLGTRNEQYF.

This clonotype is categorized as large. The chain combines TRBV6-5 with TRBJ2-2; D call uncertain. V was cut by 8 bases and J by 4 bases, with 5 bases left in between. The CDR3 length is 11 residues. CDR1 and CDR2 (germline): MNHEY, SVGAGI. The CDR3 reads CASWSTGELFF. The CDR3 DNA is TGTGCCAGCTGGTCCACCGGGGAGCTGTTTTTT.

The V gene is TRBV6-1, the J gene TRBJ2-4; the D call may be TRBD1 or TRBD2 (5 bases each). Germline assignment: CDR1 MNHNS and CDR2 SASEGT. This CDR3 region has 14 residues. With 4 bases removed from V and 13 bases from J, the gap between germline ends came to 20 bases. The CDR3 reads CASSGGIEKDTQYF. CDR3 sequence (DNA): TGTGCCAGCAGTGGGGGGATCGAAAAAGATACGCAGTACTTC.

This clonotype was recorded at least ten times. The V gene is TRBV6-5, the J gene TRBJ2-1, with TRBD1 matching over 7 bases. With the DNA end fitting TRBJ2-7 better, the J assignment may be wrong. Germline CDR1 MNHEY, CDR2 SVGAGI. The CDR3 sequence is 14 residues long. Here the CDR3 DNA reads TGTGCCAGCAGTTACTCCAAGGGGGCCCACGAGCAGTACTTC. Translating it yields CASSYSKGAHEQYF.

J is TRBJ2-1 and V is TRBV7-2; D gene uncertain. The CDR3 extends over 14 amino acids. Trimming shortened V by 1 base and J by 10 bases, and 14 bases separated the two germline ends. Per the germline V gene, CDR1 is SGHTA and CDR2 is FQGNSA. CDR3 amino acids: CASSLDTGTYEQFF. The CDR3 nucleotides read TGTGCCAGCAGCTTAGATACCGGAACCTACGAGCAGTTCTTC.

The J gene is TRBJ2-3, the V gene TRBV6-1; the D gene is possibly TRBD2 (7 bases). Near its end, the DNA agrees better with TRBJ2-7, so the J call may be wrong. CDR3 length: 15 amino acids. Per the germline V gene, CDR1 is MNHNS and CDR2 is SASEGT. CDR3 in DNA: TGTGCCAGCGGTCCGGGGGGCGGGGGCCCAGATACGCAGTACTTC. Translated: CASGPGGGGPDTQYF.

This chain links TRBV5-1 with TRBJ2-1, with TRBD2 matching over 11 bases. V was pared by 4 bases and J by 6 bases, with 9 bases of the junction left unmatched. Germline CDR1 reads SGHRS; CDR2 reads YFSETQ. This CDR3 region has 16 residues. CDR3 in amino acids: CASSTTSGGGGNEQFF. The DNA for the CDR3 is TGCGCCAGCAGCACAACTAGCGGGGGTGGGGGCAATGAGCAGTTCTTC.

This clonotype was observed many times. The junction and the germline gene differ at one end; a read error may be behind it. This chain connects TRBV6-5 to TRBJ2-1; 11 bases map to TRBD2. CDR1 is MNHEY, CDR2 SVGAGI, per germline. The CDR3 is 15 amino acids. The CDR3 region is CASRFSGTSGGEQFF. In nucleotides, the CDR3 is TGTGCCAGCAGATTCTCCGGGACTAGCGGCGGGGAGCAGTTTTTC.

In DNA form, the CDR3 reads TGTGCCAGCGCTAGGCGCCAAGAGACCCAGTACTTC. It encodes CASARRQETQYF. The J gene is TRBJ2-5, the V gene TRBV6-1; D not certain. Germline V gene lookup returns CDR1 MNHNS and CDR2 SASEGT. Trimming took off 8 bases at V and 1 base at J, with 8 bases between the two ends. The CDR3 sequence is 12 residues long.

This chain connects TRBV6-1 to TRBJ2-5; 13 nucleotides match TRBD2. The CDR3 contains 16 residues. In germline, CDR1 is MNHNS, CDR2 SASEGT. J was trimmed by 0 bases and V by 6 bases; bases with no gene match: 4. CDR3 protein: CASRRLAGGNQETQYF. In DNA form, the CDR3 reads TGTGCCAGCAGACGACTAGCGGGAGGAAACCAAGAGACCCAGTACTTC.

This clonotype is classed as medium-sized. This rearrangement joins TRBV12-3 or TRBV12-4 to TRBJ1-3; TRBD1 aligns across 8 bases. V trimming: 3 bases; J trimming: 2 bases; junction bases outside the gene matches: 3. This CDR3 is 15 amino acids long. CDR3: CASSFQQGAGNTIYF. The CDR3 DNA reads as TGTGCCAGCAGTTTCCAACAGGGGGCTGGAAACACCATATATTTT.

A few counts support this clonotype. This rearrangement joins TRBV7-6 to TRBJ2-1; D ambiguous. The assigned J gene may be wrong: the sequence end matches TRBJ2-5 better. Looked up from germline, CDR1 is SGHVS and CDR2 is FNYEAQ. This CDR3 has 12 residues. CDR3 residues: CASSRSRETQYF. The CDR3 nucleotides read TGTGCCAGCAGCCGCTCAAGAGAGACCCAGTACTTC.

The chain links TRBV5-1 to TRBJ2-2; D tentatively reads TRBD1 or TRBD2 (6 bases each). Germline values: CDR1 SGHRS, CDR2 YFSETQ. CDR3 size: 14 residues. Trimming shortened V by 7 bases and J by 4 bases, and 14 bases separated the two germline ends. Here the CDR3 reads CASELGGGTGELFF. The CDR3 region has the DNA TGCGCCAGCGAACTCGGAGGGGGCACCGGGGAGCTGTTTTTT.

Written as DNA, the CDR3 is TGTGCCAGCAGCTTAGGGGTGGACGAGGCGCAGTACTTC. This translates into CASSLGVDEAQYF. The rearrangement uses TRBV7-6 and TRBJ2-5; D is unclear. The germline V and J ends were trimmed by 1 base and 11 bases, with 14 bases remaining between them. CDR1 is SGHVS and CDR2 is FNYEAQ in the germline V gene. The CDR3 totals 13 residues.

This clonotype was counted once. Mismatch with germline at one junction end may stem from a read error. The CDR3 sequence: CGSRWLWGTDTQYF. CDR3 DNA sequence: TGTGGCAGCCGATGGCTGTGGGGGACAGACACTCAGTATTTC. V usage is TRBV6-1 and J usage is TRBJ2-4, with TRBD1 identical over 7 bases. The CDR3 is 14 residues long. Germline V gene data show CDR1 as MNHNS and CDR2 as SASEGT.

By share of the sample, this clonotype is medium-sized. V and J are TRBV10-1 and TRBJ2-3, with D perhaps TRBD2 (5 bases). Deletions cut 3 bases from V and 5 bases from J, with 15 bases between. CDR3 length equals 15 residues. Germline V gene lookup returns CDR1 WNHNN and CDR2 SYGVQD (reference sequence). CDR3 DNA sequence: TGCGCCAGCAGTGACCTGGCCAGAGAGGGAGATACGCAGTATTTT. Its protein product is CASSDLAREGDTQYF.

On this clonotype itself: At one boundary the junction diverges from the germline segment, which might be a read error. The J gene is TRBJ2-4, the V gene TRBV6-1, with D perhaps given as TRBD1 or TRBD2 (5 bases each). Germline loops: CDR1 MNHNS, CDR2 SASEGT. The CDR3 totals 17 residues. This CDR3 is CASSEREGVRSKNIQYF. CDR3 nucleotides: TGTGCCAGCAGTGAACGGGAAGGGGTGAGATCCAAAAACATTCAGTACTTT.

This clonotype was seen a handful of times. CDR3 sequence: CASRTPGSSGNTIYF. CDR3 nucleotide sequence: TGTGCCAGCAGAACTCCAGGGAGCTCTGGAAACACCATATATTTT. The genes are TRBV6-1 and TRBJ1-3; tentative D call: TRBD1 (5 bases). The V gene lost 6 bases and the J gene lost 0 bases, with 12 bases spanning the gap. Germline V CDR1 and CDR2: MNHNS, SASEGT. The CDR3 has 15 amino acids.

The chain has TRBV6-5 and TRBJ2-3; D gene unclear. CDR1 is MNHEY, CDR2 SVGAGI, per germline. Trimming took 2 bases from V and 11 from J, leaving 14 bases between them. The CDR3 length is 13 residues. This CDR3 is CASSYTHTDMQYF. Here the CDR3 DNA reads TGTGCCAGCAGTTACACCCACACAGACATGCAGTATTTT.

This clonotype was observed many times. The gene calls are TRBV4-1 and TRBJ2-3, with TRBD1 as a possible D gene (6 bases). The CDR3 spans 16 residues. Between the trimmed V and J ends, which lost 5 bases and 3 bases, there was a span of 18 bases. Germline values: CDR1 MGHRA, CDR2 YSYEKL. CDR3 nucleotide sequence: TGCGCCAGCAGCGAGGACAGACCCGAGGGGACAGATACGCAGTATTTT. Protein product: CASSEDRPEGTDTQYF.